Listed here are 7 T cell receptor beta chains from one sample, sequenced in a study of blood T cell repertoires in COVID-19. Profiling relied on immunoSEQ multiplex PCR, and the TCRdb table lists in-frame clones only, not all of them. This sample has around 140,000 clones; over 80% occur once, and the top ten carry roughly 10%. Sequenced sample: peripheral blood. These receptor sequences come from a man aged 60 to 69 with active or convalescent COVID-19.

V gene TRBV23-1 combines with J gene TRBJ2-7; 10 nucleotides agree with TRBD2. TRBV23-1 is assigned to the ORF class and has an uncertain function. The V segment lost 5 bases and the J segment 6 bases; nucleotides outside the gene matches: 7. The CDR3 is 14 amino acids. The CDR3 coding sequence is TGCGCCAGCAGTGGGACTAGCGAGGGATGCGAGCAGTACTTC. Translation: CASSGTSEGCEQYF.

The chain employs TRBV6-5 and TRBJ2-7; 12 bases are a match to TRBD2. The CDR3 sequence is 14 residues long. Germline lookup yields CDR1 MNHEY and CDR2 SVGAGI. The V gene end was trimmed by 8 bases and the J gene end by 3 bases; junction bases not matched to a gene: 5. CDR3 nucleotide sequence: TGTGCCAGCCGCAGACTAGCGGGAGACTACGAGCAGTACTTC. Amino acids: CASRRLAGDYEQYF.

The chain has TRBV19 and TRBJ2-1; no clear D. Germline lookup yields CDR1 LNHDA and CDR2 SQIVND (reference sequence). The length of the CDR3 is 15 residues. V lost 0 bases to trimming and J lost 1 base, with 7 bases between them. Here the CDR3 DNA reads TGTGCCAGTAGTATAGACGTACAGTCCTACAATGAGCAGTTCTTC. It is translated as CASSIDVQSYNEQFF.

The V call is TRBV4-1, the J call TRBJ2-7, with 8 bases that match TRBD1. This CDR3 has 15 residues. CDR1 is MGHRA, CDR2 YSYEKL, per germline. Trimming removed 4 bases from V and 0 bases from J; junction bases left unmatched: 5. The DNA of the CDR3 is TGCGCCAGCAGCCTTAGGACAGGGCCCTCCTACGAGCAGTACTTC. Translation gives CASSLRTGPSYEQYF.

V is TRBV2 and J is TRBJ2-5; possibly TRBD1 for D (5 bases). The V gene's germline CDR1 is SNHLY and CDR2 FYNNEI. V lost 5 bases to trimming and J lost 10 bases, with 14 bases between them. CDR3 size: 12 residues. CDR3 region: CASSTGRGGQYF. The CDR3 bases are TGTGCCAGCAGTACCGGTAGGGGTGGCCAGTACTTC.

This clone has just one count. V gene TRBV6-5 combines with J gene TRBJ1-5; TRBD1 matches at 8 bases. The V gene's germline CDR1 is MNHEY and CDR2 SVGAGI. J gave up 8 bases and V 8 bases, and 8 bases lay outside the gene matches. The CDR3 totals 13 residues. The DNA of the CDR3 is TGTGCCAGCTGTCAGGGGGCGGGGAAGCCCCAGCATTTT. Amino acid sequence: CASCQGAGKPQHF.

The chain carries TRBV7-3 and TRBJ2-3, with D maybe TRBD2 (6 bases). This CDR3 comprises 14 residues. Germline-derived CDR1 and CDR2 are SGHTA and FQGTGA. Deletions cut 6 bases from V and 5 bases from J, with 15 bases between. The CDR3 here is CASSSSGLGDTQYF. The CDR3 nucleotides read TGTGCCAGCAGTTCGAGCGGGTTGGGAGATACGCAGTATTTT.